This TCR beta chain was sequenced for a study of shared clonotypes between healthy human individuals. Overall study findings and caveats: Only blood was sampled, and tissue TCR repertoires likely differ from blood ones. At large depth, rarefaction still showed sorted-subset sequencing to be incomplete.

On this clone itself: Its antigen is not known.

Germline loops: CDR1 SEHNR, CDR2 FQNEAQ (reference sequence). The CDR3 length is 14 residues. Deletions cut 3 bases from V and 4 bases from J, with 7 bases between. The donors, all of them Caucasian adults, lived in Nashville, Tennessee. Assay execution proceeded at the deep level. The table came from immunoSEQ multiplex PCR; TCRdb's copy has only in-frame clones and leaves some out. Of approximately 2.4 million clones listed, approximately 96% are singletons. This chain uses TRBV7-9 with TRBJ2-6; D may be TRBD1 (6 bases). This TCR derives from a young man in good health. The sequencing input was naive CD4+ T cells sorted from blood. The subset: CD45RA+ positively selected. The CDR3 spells CASSLGTGANVLTF. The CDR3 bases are TGTGCCAGCAGCTTGGGGACAGGGGCCAACGTCCTGACTTTC. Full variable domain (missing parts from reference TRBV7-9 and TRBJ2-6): DTGVSQNPRHKITKRGQNVTFRCDPISEHNRLYWYRQTLGQGPEFLTYFQNEAQLEKSRLLSDRFSAERPKGSFSTLEIQRTEQGDSAMYLCASSLGTGANVLTFGAGSRLTVL.